These 3 T cell receptor beta chains originate from one sample sequenced in a study of T cell changes during pregnancy in multiple sclerosis (dated by TCRdb to about 2019). The method was the immunoSEQ multiplex PCR assay. Held by TCRdb, this immuneACCESS table contains in-frame sequences only and omits some clones. Under half of the omission traces to an unresolved V gene where checked; the cause of the rest is unknown. The sample table lists more than 55,000 clones, roughly 87% of them with a count of one. The ten largest account for approximately 6.5% of the sample. Material: peripheral blood, obtained in the third trimester of pregnancy. These receptors all stem from a female donor in good health, enrolled as a control in a pregnancy study.

The chain recombines TRBV2 with TRBJ1-1, with 9 bases fitting TRBD1. CDR3 size: 14 residues. Germline V gene lookup returns CDR1 SNHLY and CDR2 FYNNEI. V trimming: 7 bases; J trimming: 7 bases; junction bases outside the gene matches: 10. In DNA, the CDR3 is TGTGCCAGCATCGGGGGGACAGGGTGGAGTGAAGCTTTCTTT. Translation gives CASIGGTGWSEAFF.

The chain is built from TRBV6-5 and TRBJ2-7, with 7 bases aligning to TRBD1. The J segment lost 5 bases and the V segment lost 6 bases, leaving 10 bases of the junction unmatched. The V gene's germline CDR1 is MNHEY and CDR2 SVGAGI. CDR3 length: 14 amino acids. The CDR3 loop is CASSPTGRSHEQYF. CDR3 DNA sequence: TGTGCCAGCAGCCCGACAGGGAGATCTCACGAGCAGTACTTC.

CDR3 residues: CASSLAWWGQTSGNTIYF. The CDR3 bases are TGTGCCAGCAGCTTAGCATGGTGGGGCCAGACCTCTGGAAACACCATATATTTT. The chain uses TRBV7-2 and TRBJ1-3; D is perhaps TRBD1 (5 bases). CDR1 is SGHTA and CDR2 is FQGNSA in the germline V gene. With 0 bases removed from V and 0 bases from J, the gap between germline ends came to 15 bases. The CDR3 length is 18 residues.